This T cell receptor (beta chain) is drawn from a study of blood T cell repertoires in COVID-19 (dated by TCRdb to about 2020). Turning to the overall study: Recovered participants in ImmuneRACE Cohort 3 were defined as having two consecutive negative NP/OP PCR tests, clearance from a healthcare professional, or resolution of symptoms. Samples covering the acute and convalescent phases of COVID-19 were provided by collaborators in the United States, Italy and Spain. The prospective study material was composed of cDNA or gDNA derived from T cells, B-cell-depleted T cells, or PBMCs. Deeply sampled blood TCRbeta repertoires from subjects exposed to, actively infected with, or recovered from COVID-19 were included in the dataset. The repertoires were released in a freely available public database meant as a resource for research on the immune response to SARS-CoV-2. Samples were obtained from the ongoing ImmuneRACE study (first 160 participants) and from 1,254 subjects provided by 6 global collaborators. The sample metadata nearly always contained a de-identified subject ID, COVID-19 status, age in years and sex. Where available, HLA class I and class II types were taken from metadata supplied by the sample provider and were not determined by assay-based typing. Findings and caveats that apply to the study as a whole: Clinical and demographic metadata were provided uncurated, with the amount varying by source and participant.

Worth noting for this clone: Its antigen remains unidentified. One base away there is no much larger clone; base qualities are not given.

Reading the germline V gene gives CDR1 SGHRS and CDR2 YFSETQ. The germline V end is reduced by 1 base and the J end by 1 base; junction bases left unmatched: 2. Spanning cysteine to phenylalanine, the CDR3 consists of 16 amino acids. Only CDR3 DNA is held: 48 bases, read in frame from base 1. Participants in the prospective study were aged about 18 to 95 years, lived in over 20 United States geographic areas, and enrolled through a virtual design. Cohort assignment in the prospective study relied on participant-reported clinical history from a screening survey and a study questionnaire. In the prospective study, whole blood, serum and a nasopharyngeal or oropharyngeal swab were collected from each participant by mobile phlebotomists. Participants in the prospective study had the option to provide additional blood draws and questionnaires over a roughly 2-month period. Blood samples from the prospective study were shipped frozen or at room temperature prior to DNA extraction.

TCRbeta CDR3 regions were amplified from genomic DNA by means of the immunoSEQ Assay, a bias-controlled multiplex PCR. As for how the authors treated the data: Within the assay, amplification of reference gene primers was used to estimate how many nucleated cells each sample contained. To quantify the absolute abundance of each unique TCRbeta CDR3 rearrangement, sequence reads were collapsed and filtered. Productive Simpson clonality was computed per sample as the square root of Simpson's diversity index over productive rearrangements. Imported from immuneACCESS, the table was reduced by TCRdb to in-frame sequences with V and J called. These copies leave out some clones; in studies compared against another copy, an unresolved V gene accounts for under half, and the cause of the remainder is not known. The V and J calls and clone size come from that table; D and trimming were worked out from the DNA. This sample lists approximately 170,000 clones; roughly 78% were detected once. In total, the top ten clones hold around 17% of the sample.

The TCR comes from a woman between 65 and 79 years old in a cohort exposed to, infected with or recovered from COVID-19 (not recorded which). The sample taken for sequencing was PBMCs or T cells enriched from blood (not recorded which). The rearranged chain carries TRBV5-1 and TRBJ1-6, with TRBD1 identical over 7 junction bases. The CDR3 reads CASSLPGGSYNSPLHF. The sequenced DNA: TGCGCCAGCAGCTTGCCAGGGGGTTCCTATAATTCACCCCTCCACTTT.